The 11 T cell receptor beta chains below all came from one sample that was sequenced in a study of T cell changes during pregnancy in multiple sclerosis. Method: immunoSEQ multiplex PCR; TCRdb's copy keeps in-frame clones and lacks some. The profile shows about 57,000 clones, approximately 92% of them singletons. This sample comprised CD4+ T cells from peripheral blood mononuclear cells, obtained in the third trimester of pregnancy. Receptors originate from a female donor with multiple sclerosis, enrolled in a pregnancy study.

The rearrangement uses TRBV6-6 and TRBJ1-3; 10 bases line up with TRBD1. The CDR3 totals 15 residues. J was trimmed by 0 bases and V by 6 bases; bases with no gene match: 2. CDR1 is MNHNY and CDR2 is SVGAGI in the germline V gene (reference sequence). DNA of the CDR3: TGTGCCAGCAGGACAGGGGGCGGCTCTGGAAACACCATATATTTT. Amino acids: CASRTGGGSGNTIYF.

The rearrangement links TRBV2 to TRBJ1-1; D gene ambiguous. V lost 7 bases and J lost 0, with 9 bases in between. Germline CDR1 and CDR2: SNHLY and FYNNEI. This CDR3 spans 13 amino acids. DNA for the CDR3: TGTGCCAGCAACCTGGGCCTGAACACTGAAGCTTTCTTT. It is translated as CASNLGLNTEAFF.

The rearrangement links TRBV18 to TRBJ2-7; perhaps TRBD2 as D (6 bases). The ends were cut back, 2 bases at V and 3 bases at J, with 14 bases in the middle. The V gene's germline CDR1 is KGHSH and CDR2 LQKENI. The CDR3 runs to 15 residues. CDR3 residues: CASSPRDSQNYEQYF. In DNA, the CDR3 is TGTGCCAGCTCACCAAGGGACTCCCAGAACTACGAGCAGTACTTC.

The chain has TRBV7-8 and TRBJ2-1; D might be TRBD2 (5 bases). This CDR3 comprises 12 residues. Deletions cut 5 bases from V and 9 bases from J, with 11 bases between. CDR1 is SGHVS, CDR2 FQNEAQ, per germline. CDR3 in amino acids: CASSQRSGEQFF. CDR3 in DNA: TGTGCCAGCAGCCAGCGGAGTGGTGAGCAGTTCTTC.

The rearrangement links TRBV6-5 to TRBJ1-6, with a possible D match to TRBD1 (5 bases). V lost 5 bases to trimming and J lost 10 bases, with 15 bases between them. The germline gives CDR1 MNHEY, CDR2 SVGAGI. The CDR3 consists of 14 residues. CDR3: CASSADRGRSPLHF. CDR3 DNA: TGTGCCAGCAGTGCCGACAGAGGAAGGTCACCCCTCCACTTT.

This sequence joins TRBV6-1 and TRBJ1-2, with 10 nucleotides matching TRBD1. The CDR3 has 13 amino acids. From germline, CDR1 is MNHNS and CDR2 SASEGT. Unmatched junction bases numbered 4, after V lost 10 bases and J lost 2 bases. The CDR3 region has the DNA TGTGCCATCCGGACAGGGGGGAACTATGGCTACACCTTC. Translation: CAIRTGGNYGYTF.

The CDR3 spells CASSITGTGGRRYTF. CDR3 nucleotides: TGTGCCAGTAGTATAACCGGGACAGGGGGCCGTCGCTACACCTTC. This rearrangement joins TRBV19 to TRBJ1-2, with 12 bases that match TRBD1. The CDR3 contains 15 residues. Germline CDR1 LNHDA, CDR2 SQIVND (reference sequence). J was trimmed by 9 bases and V by 2 bases; bases with no gene match: 7.

The V and J genes are TRBV7-3 and TRBJ1-2, with 7 bases that match TRBD1. The V gene end was trimmed by 5 bases and the J gene end by 8 bases; junction bases not matched to a gene: 14. The CDR3 totals 15 residues. Germline V lookup: CDR1 SGHTA, CDR2 FQGTGA. The CDR3 spells CASSPRDGDREGYTF. The CDR3 DNA sequence: TGTGCCAGCAGCCCCCGCGACGGCGACAGGGAGGGCTACACCTTC.

The chain is built from TRBV9 and TRBJ1-1, with D maybe TRBD1 (5 bases). Trimming pared 2 bases from V and 4 bases from J, leaving 12 bases between. CDR1 is SGDLS and CDR2 is YYNGEE in the germline V gene. The CDR3 is 14 residues long. The CDR3 sequence is CASSVLQAATEAFF. The DNA of the CDR3 is TGTGCCAGCAGCGTTCTACAGGCGGCCACTGAAGCTTTCTTT.

V gene TRBV7-3 combines with J gene TRBJ1-2, with 7 nucleotides matching TRBD1. V lost 5 bases, J lost 4 bases, and 7 bases stayed unmatched. The CDR3 is 14 amino acids. The germline V gene encodes CDR1 SGHTA and CDR2 FQGTGA. CDR3 loop: CASSPPGQIYGYTF. Here the CDR3 DNA reads TGTGCCAGCAGCCCGCCGGGACAGATCTATGGCTACACCTTC.

The J gene is TRBJ2-7, the V gene TRBV6-5; tentative D call: TRBD1 (5 bases). Germline V lookup: CDR1 MNHEY, CDR2 SVGAGI. With 4 bases removed from V and 3 bases from J, the gap between germline ends came to 13 bases. This CDR3 has 14 residues. CDR3 coding DNA: TGTGCCAGCAGTTCCCCAGGGTATGTCTACGAGCAGTACTTC. This gives the protein CASSSPGYVYEQYF.